The next 21 T cell receptor beta chains were all read from a single sample in a study of cytomegalovirus exposure and HLA in healthy donors. Using immunoSEQ multiplex PCR, the repertoire was profiled, and TCRdb retains in-frame clones only, with some absent. The data hold roughly 100,000 clones, with around 96% observed a single time. The sequenced material came from PBMCs. The source is a woman aged 18 to 35 in good health and CMV-seronegative.

The chain recombines TRBV18 with TRBJ1-2, with TRBD1 matching over 7 bases. The CDR3 length is 15 residues. From germline, CDR1 is KGHSH and CDR2 LQKENI. V shed 4 bases, J shed 4 bases, and the junction held 9 bases outside the gene matches. CDR3 DNA sequence: TGTGCCAGCTCACTTGGACAGGAGGGAAGCTATGGCTACACCTTC. Translation: CASSLGQEGSYGYTF.

The V gene is TRBV5-1, the J gene TRBJ1-4; 7 bases fit TRBD1. The V gene end was trimmed by 4 bases and the J gene end by 5 bases; junction bases not matched to a gene: 8. This CDR3 contains 15 residues. Per germline, CDR1 SGHRS and CDR2 YFSETQ. The CDR3 loop reads CASSPDRVGNEKLFF. The CDR3, as DNA: TGCGCCAGCAGCCCTGACAGGGTGGGGAATGAAAAACTGTTTTTT.

The chain is built from TRBV4-1 and TRBJ2-7, with a tentative D call TRBD1 (6 bases). The CDR3 sequence is 13 residues long. In germline, CDR1 is MGHRA, CDR2 YSYEKL. V lost 4 bases and J lost 3, with 10 bases in between. CDR3 bases: TGCGCCAGCAGCCTAGGACAGCTCTACGAGCAGTACTTC. Amino acid sequence: CASSLGQLYEQYF.

This chain joins TRBV7-9 and TRBJ1-2; D is unresolved. This CDR3 is built from 11 residues. The germline V gene has CDR1 SEHNR and CDR2 FQNEAQ (reference sequence). V lost 3 bases and J 3 bases, leaving 2 bases between the germline ends. The CDR3 nucleotides read TGTGCCAGCAGCTTCGACTATGGCTACACCTTC. It is translated as CASSFDYGYTF.

This clone was recorded once. CDR3 bases: TGTGCCAGCCGACCTTTCGACAGGAACACTGAAGCTTTCTTT. This encodes CASRPFDRNTEAFF. The chain has TRBV27 and TRBJ1-1, with a tentative D call TRBD1 (5 bases). The V and J ends lost 8 bases and 1 base respectively, with 14 bases between them. Germline V gene sequence: CDR1 MNHEY, CDR2 SMNVEV (reference sequence). CDR3 length: 14 amino acids.

The chain employs TRBV19 and TRBJ2-1; D is uncertain. Germline V gives CDR1 LNHDA, CDR2 SQIVND (reference sequence). Between the trimmed V and J ends, which lost 5 bases and 9 bases, there was a span of 14 bases. The CDR3 consists of 13 residues. The CDR3 DNA reads TGTGCCAGTAGTGTGAGGTCGACCAGTGAGCAGTTCTTC. It encodes CASSVRSTSEQFF.

This chain links TRBV19 with TRBJ1-2; 9 bases map to TRBD1. The CDR3 contains 18 residues. Losses at the gene ends were 0 bases for V and 4 bases for J; bases not matched to a gene: 12. CDR1 is LNHDA, CDR2 SQIVND, per germline (reference sequence). The CDR3 reads CASSIEVLWTGEVYGYTF. In nucleotides, the CDR3 is TGTGCCAGTAGTATAGAGGTACTATGGACAGGGGAAGTCTATGGCTACACCTTC. The variable domain in full, completed from reference TRBV19 and TRBJ1-2, reads DGGITQSPKYLFRKEGQNVTLSCEQNLNHDAMYWYRQDPGQGLRLIYYSQIVNDFQKGDIAEGYSVSREKKESFPLTVTSAQKNPTAFYLCASSIEVLWTGEVYGYTFGSGTRLTVV.

The gene calls are TRBV15 and TRBJ2-3, with 7 bases matching TRBD1. This CDR3 is built from 18 residues. CDR1 LNHNV and CDR2 YYDKDF come from the germline V gene (reference sequence). Losses at the gene ends were 5 bases for V and 1 base for J; bases not matched to a gene: 15. CDR3 sequence reads: CATSQRQGRLSGTDTQYF. The DNA of the CDR3 is TGTGCCACCAGCCAGAGACAGGGTAGGCTAAGTGGCACAGATACGCAGTATTTT.

The chain combines TRBV27 with TRBJ1-5; D is uncertain. Trimming pared 4 bases from V and 0 bases from J, leaving 7 bases between. The length of the CDR3 is 14 residues. The germline V gene encodes CDR1 MNHEY and CDR2 SMNVEV (reference sequence). The CDR3 reads CASSSSDSNQPQHF. The CDR3 nucleotides read TGTGCCAGCAGTTCGTCAGATAGCAATCAGCCCCAGCATTTT.

The rearrangement links TRBV27 to TRBJ2-1; TRBD2 aligns across 8 bases. In germline, CDR1 is MNHEY, CDR2 SMNVEV (reference sequence). The CDR3 is made up of 16 amino acids. Losses at the gene ends were 1 base for V and 4 bases for J; bases not matched to a gene: 6. The CDR3 here is CASSLFGGRPYNEQFF. DNA of the CDR3: TGTGCCAGCAGTTTATTCGGCGGGAGGCCTTACAATGAGCAGTTCTTC.

This clone was detected once. The chain couples TRBV5-1 to TRBJ2-2; no clear D gene. The V gene's germline CDR1 is SGHRS and CDR2 YFSETQ. The CDR3 is 15 amino acids. V gave up 1 base and J gave up 1 base, with 8 bases separating them. The CDR3 is CASSLNSQNTGELFF. CDR3 nucleotide sequence: TGCGCCAGCAGCTTGAACTCGCAGAACACCGGGGAGCTGTTTTTT.

The chain links TRBV28 to TRBJ2-5, with a tentative D call TRBD2 (6 bases). The V end was cut by 6 bases, the J end by 1 base, with 18 bases between. The V gene's germline CDR1 is MDHEN and CDR2 SYDVKM. This CDR3 region has 16 residues. CDR3 sequence reads: CASSPTAREAQETQYF. DNA for the CDR3: TGTGCCAGCAGCCCCACCGCTAGGGAGGCCCAAGAGACCCAGTACTTC.

This clone was found a few times. The genes are TRBV28 and TRBJ2-7; D remains ambiguous. The germline CDR1 and CDR2 sequences are MDHEN and SYDVKM. V lost 10 bases and J 6 bases, leaving 16 bases between the germline ends. This CDR3 is 12 amino acids long. The CDR3 loop reads CATRLLRSEQYF. Here the CDR3 DNA reads TGTGCCACACGCCTGCTCCGGAGCGAGCAGTACTTC.

The CDR3 region is CASSSNPQGNTEAFF. The CDR3 DNA follows: TGTGCCAGCTCATCAAATCCCCAGGGAAACACTGAAGCTTTCTTT. This chain joins TRBV18 and TRBJ1-1; perhaps TRBD1 as D (5 bases). This CDR3 is built from 15 residues. V was clipped by 5 bases and J by 2 bases, with 15 bases between them. Germline V gives CDR1 KGHSH, CDR2 LQKENI.

This chain connects TRBV6-7 to TRBJ2-3; 12 nucleotides match TRBD2. TRBV6-7 is annotated as an ORF whose role is uncertain. The V segment lost 6 bases and the J segment 2 bases; nucleotides outside the gene matches: 9. This CDR3 contains 17 residues. The CDR3 nucleotides read TGTGCCAGCAGCCTGCTACTAGCGGGGGGATACACAGATACGCAGTATTTT. Its translation is CASSLLLAGGYTDTQYF.

V gene TRBV15 combines with J gene TRBJ2-3; 10 bases align to TRBD2. V was clipped by 4 bases and J by 5 bases; unmatched bases: 6. Germline CDR1 is LNHNV and CDR2 is YYDKDF (reference sequence). The length of the CDR3 is 15 residues. The CDR3 DNA follows: TGTGCCACCAGCACGCAGCGGGGGGGCATAGATACGCAGTATTTT. Protein sequence: CATSTQRGGIDTQYF.

This clone showed up just once. The chain uses TRBV18 and TRBJ1-4; TRBD1 might be the D (6 bases). Germline V CDR1 and CDR2: KGHSH, LQKENI. This CDR3 region has 17 residues. The ends were cut back, 0 bases at V and 8 bases at J, with 19 bases in the middle. CDR3 coding DNA: TGTGCCAGCTCACCACCCTTCCACAGCGGGACAAAGGAAAAACTGTTTTTT. This codes for CASSPPFHSGTKEKLFF.

The chain carries TRBV30 and TRBJ1-1; TRBD1 might be the D (6 bases). The CDR3 covers 13 residues. Germline loops: CDR1 GTSNPN, CDR2 SVGIG (reference sequence). The ends were cut back, 5 bases at V and 7 bases at J, with 17 bases in the middle. CDR3 nucleotides: TGTGCCTGGGAATCACAGGGCGGGGGTGAAGCTTTCTTT. Its translation: CAWESQGGGEAFF.

The chain carries TRBV2 and TRBJ2-1, with 9 positions matching TRBD1. Germline CDR1 is SNHLY and CDR2 is FYNNEI. V was clipped by 6 bases and J by 7 bases; unmatched bases: 4. The CDR3 contains 13 residues. The CDR3 here is CASSGQGRNEQFF. The CDR3 bases are TGTGCCAGCAGCGGACAGGGGAGGAATGAGCAGTTCTTC.

The rearrangement joins TRBV30 to TRBJ2-1, with 9 bases fitting TRBD2. This CDR3 spans 17 amino acids. J was trimmed by 4 bases and V by 3 bases; bases with no gene match: 13. Germline V gives CDR1 GTSNPN, CDR2 SVGIG (reference sequence). The CDR3 DNA sequence: TGTGCCTGGAGAGGGCTAAACCTAGCGGGAACTTACAATGAGCAGTTCTTC. This translates into CAWRGLNLAGTYNEQFF.

The chain has TRBV11-2 and TRBJ2-7; D may be TRBD2 (5 bases). Trimming removed 1 base from V and 3 bases from J, with 10 bases in between. CDR3 length: 14 residues. Germline values: CDR1 SGHAT, CDR2 FQNNGV. The CDR3 here is CASSLGVGGYEQYF. CDR3 bases: TGTGCCAGCAGCTTAGGAGTCGGAGGCTACGAGCAGTACTTC.